A selection of T cell receptor beta chains follows, all from one sample in a study of CD8 T cells in ankylosing spondylitis. MiXCR was run by TCRdb on the 5' RACE reads, yielding one entry per CDR3 protein. The sample lists fewer than 550,000 distinct CDR3 sequences, about 5.2% occurring once. The sample taken for sequencing was blood, either unsorted or a sorted T cell fraction (not recorded which). These receptors all stem from a male donor with ankylosing spondylitis. CDR3s include the opening cysteine and the closing phenylalanine or tryptophan. Each record gives: V gene, J gene, D gene, clone size, CDR3 length, CDR3 protein, CDR3 DNA. D genes are given only for firm matches. Size values are once, few and many counts, or a class for expanded clones, and some rows have none.

V gene: TRBV7-2; J gene: TRBJ1-6; D gene: NA; clone size: many; CDR3 length: 11; CDR3 protein: CASSANSPLHF; CDR3 DNA: TGTGCCAGCAGCGCGAATTCACCCCTCCACTTT
V gene: TRBV6-1; J gene: TRBJ1-5; D gene: TRBD1; clone size: many; CDR3 length: 15; CDR3 protein: CASSQTGYSNQPQHF; CDR3 DNA: TGTGCCAGCAGCCAGACAGGGTATAGCAATCAGCCCCAGCATTTT
V gene: TRBV7-3; J gene: TRBJ1-1; D gene: TRBD1; clone size: many; CDR3 length: 14; CDR3 protein: CASSPGTGVTEAFF; CDR3 DNA: TGTGCCAGCAGCCCCGGGACAGGGGTCACTGAAGCTTTCTTT
V gene: TRBV20-1; J gene: TRBJ1-5; D gene: NA; clone size: many; CDR3 length: 14; CDR3 protein: CSALVGRADQPQHF; CDR3 DNA: TGCAGTGCATTAGTGGGGCGGGCGGATCAGCCCCAGCATTTT
V gene: TRBV20-1; J gene: TRBJ2-1; D gene: TRBD1; clone size: many; CDR3 length: 14; CDR3 protein: CSARGQGEFNEQFF; CDR3 DNA: TGCAGTGCTAGGGGACAGGGAGAGTTCAATGAGCAGTTCTTC
V gene: TRBV3-1; J gene: TRBJ1-1; D gene: NA; clone size: many; CDR3 length: 15; CDR3 protein: CASSQARSRGTEAFF; CDR3 DNA: TGTGCCAGCAGCCAAGCGCGGTCGAGGGGCACTGAAGCTTTCTTT
V gene: TRBV7-2; J gene: TRBJ2-7; D gene: NA; clone size: many; CDR3 length: 11; CDR3 protein: CASSRDFEQYF; CDR3 DNA: TGTGCCAGCAGCAGGGATTTTGAGCAGTACTTC
V gene: TRBV15; J gene: TRBJ2-1; D gene: NA; clone size: many; CDR3 length: 9; CDR3 protein: CATCTEQFF; CDR3 DNA: TGTGCCACCTGTACTGAGCAGTTCTTC
V gene: TRBV15; J gene: TRBJ2-3; D gene: TRBD2; clone size: many; CDR3 length: 17; CDR3 protein: CATSRDPGLASSDTQYF; CDR3 DNA: TGTGCCACCAGCAGAGATCCGGGACTAGCATCTTCAGATACGCAGTATTTT
V gene: TRBV19; J gene: TRBJ2-2; D gene: TRBD2; clone size: few; CDR3 length: 14; CDR3 protein: CASSIFGLAGELFF; CDR3 DNA: TGTGCCAGTAGTATATTCGGACTAGCCGGGGAGCTGTTTTTT
V gene: TRBV5-1; J gene: TRBJ2-5; D gene: TRBD1; clone size: many; CDR3 length: 14; CDR3 protein: CASSLGGGLETQYF; CDR3 DNA: TGCGCCAGCAGCTTGGGAGGGGGCTTGGAGACCCAGTACTTC
V gene: TRBV5-1; J gene: TRBJ2-3; D gene: NA; clone size: many; CDR3 length: 13; CDR3 protein: CASRFEGTDTQYF; CDR3 DNA: TGCGCCAGCAGGTTCGAGGGCACAGATACGCAGTATTTT
V gene: TRBV12-3/TRBV12-4; J gene: TRBJ1-5; D gene: TRBD1; clone size: NA; CDR3 length: 14; CDR3 protein: CASSEQGAYQPQHF; CDR3 DNA: TGTGCCAGCAGCGAGCAGGGGGCATATCAGCCCCAGCATTTT
V gene: TRBV18; J gene: TRBJ1-1; D gene: NA; clone size: many; CDR3 length: 13; CDR3 protein: CASSLTERTEAFF; CDR3 DNA: TGTGCCAGCTCACTGACAGAACGGACTGAAGCTTTCTTT
V gene: TRBV7-2; J gene: TRBJ1-2; D gene: NA; clone size: many; CDR3 length: 12; CDR3 protein: CASTRPGYGYTF; CDR3 DNA: TGTGCCAGCACCCGTCCAGGTTATGGCTACACCTTC